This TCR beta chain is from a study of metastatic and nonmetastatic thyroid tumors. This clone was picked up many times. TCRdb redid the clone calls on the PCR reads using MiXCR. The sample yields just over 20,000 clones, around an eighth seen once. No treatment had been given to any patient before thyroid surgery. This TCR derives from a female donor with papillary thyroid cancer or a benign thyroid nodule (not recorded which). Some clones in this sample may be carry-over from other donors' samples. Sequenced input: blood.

The CDR3 protein is CASSHRGTEQETQYF. The CDR3 bases are TGTGCCAGCAGCCACCGCGGGACAGAGCAAGAGACCCAGTACTTC. The chain uses TRBV3-1 and TRBJ2-5; D possibly corresponds to TRBD1 (7 bases). Between the trimmed V and J ends, which lost 3 bases and 2 bases, there was a span of 13 bases. Germline values: CDR1 LGHDT, CDR2 YNNKEL (reference sequence). The CDR3 loop spans 15 amino acids.